The following is a TCR beta chain sequence with its context. The method was immunoSEQ multiplex PCR; TCRdb's version includes in-frame clones alone and lacks a portion of them. The sample carries about 160,000 clones, around 87% recorded once. The entry originates in a study of blood T cell repertoires in COVID-19. The CDR3 has 17 amino acids. The V gene end was trimmed by 3 bases and the J gene end by 0 bases; junction bases not matched to a gene: 8. In germline, CDR1 is SGHNT, CDR2 YYREEE (reference sequence). The TCR originated in a woman in her 70s with COVID-19, enrolled during active disease. The chain links TRBV5-4 to TRBJ1-3; 8 nucleotides match TRBD1. The sequenced material came from peripheral blood. The CDR3 coding sequence is TGTGCCAGCAGCTCAGCGGACAGGGCAGGCTCTGGAAACACCATATATTTT. Translated, it gives CASSSADRAGSGNTIYF.